What follows are 30 T cell receptor beta chains derived from one specimen sequenced in a study of identifying expanded T cells in peripheral blood. Assay: immunoSEQ multiplex PCR; the TCRdb copy retains only in-frame clones and omits some. The sample holds about 90,000 clones; roughly 81% are singletons and the top ten take 3.5% to 5%. The sequenced sample consisted of blood. These receptors originate from a person between 18 and 70 years old in good health.

Only a few counts were recorded for this clone. The chain combines TRBV5-1 with TRBJ1-6, with D hard to call. CDR3 length: 13 residues. The germline gives CDR1 SGHRS, CDR2 YFSETQ. The V end lost 3 bases, the J end lost 6 bases, and 7 bases lay between the germline ends. CDR3 region: CASSSTINSPLHF. CDR3 bases: TGCGCCAGCAGCTCGACCATTAATTCACCCCTCCACTTT.

J is TRBJ2-2 and V is TRBV5-5, with a tentative D call TRBD1 (6 bases). The length of the CDR3 is 11 residues. The V end was cut by 6 bases, the J end by 6 bases, with 6 bases between. Per the germline V gene, CDR1 is SGHKS and CDR2 is YYEKEE (reference sequence). CDR3 loop: CASTGAGELFF. As DNA, the CDR3 is TGTGCCAGCACAGGGGCCGGGGAGCTGTTTTTT.

This chain connects TRBV7-9 to TRBJ2-7; D unresolved. The CDR3 length is 13 residues. Trimming removed 5 bases from V and 3 bases from J, with 11 bases in between. Germline CDR1 and CDR2: SEHNR and FQNEAQ (reference sequence). CDR3 region: CASSPPVNYEQYF. In DNA, the CDR3 is TGTGCCAGCAGCCCGCCGGTTAACTACGAGCAGTACTTC.

This clone was seen once. The chain combines TRBV27 with TRBJ2-7; D may be TRBD1 or TRBD2 (5 bases each). This CDR3 contains 15 residues. Germline loops: CDR1 MNHEY, CDR2 SMNVEV (reference sequence). V was cut by 6 bases and J by 3 bases, with 18 bases left in between. In DNA form, the CDR3 reads TGTGCCAGCAGGGTGGGTATATCAGGGAGCTACGAGCAGTACTTC. Protein: CASRVGISGSYEQYF.

This clone has just a few counts. The rearrangement joins TRBV10-3 to TRBJ2-7; TRBD2 is a possible D gene (6 bases). Looked up from germline, CDR1 is ENHRY and CDR2 is SYGVKD. CDR3 length: 15 amino acids. V was cut by 6 bases and J by 5 bases, with 20 bases left in between. The CDR3 protein is CAIRNLGGARDEQYF. CDR3 nucleotide sequence: TGTGCCATCAGGAACCTAGGAGGGGCGAGAGACGAGCAGTACTTC.

The rearrangement uses TRBV20-1 and TRBJ1-2; D unresolved. CDR1 is DFQATT and CDR2 is SNEGSKA in the germline V gene (reference sequence). Trimming took 5 bases from V and 7 from J, leaving 8 bases between them. The CDR3 extends over 10 amino acids. The CDR3 region has the DNA TGCAGTGCTGTAGGAAGTGGCTACACCTTC. Protein: CSAVGSGYTF.

V gene TRBV6-5 combines with J gene TRBJ1-1; 7 nucleotides match TRBD1. The junction had 3 bases not matched to a gene; V was cut back by 7 bases and J by 7 bases. The CDR3 is made up of 11 amino acids. Per germline, CDR1 MNHEY and CDR2 SVGAGI. The CDR3 sequence: CASKRQGEAFF. CDR3 in DNA: TGTGCCAGCAAAAGACAGGGTGAAGCTTTCTTT.

This clone appeared a few times. The V call is TRBV7-9, the J call TRBJ1-1, with D uncertain. Germline V gene sequence: CDR1 SEHNR, CDR2 FQNEAQ (reference sequence). Trimming shortened V by 2 bases and J by 2 bases, and 6 bases separated the two germline ends. The CDR3 has 13 residues. The DNA for the CDR3 is TGTGCCAGCAGCTTACTAGGTAACACTGAAGCTTTCTTT. This codes for CASSLLGNTEAFF.

This chain joins TRBV6-5 and TRBJ2-2; 9 bases match TRBD1. Germline lookup yields CDR1 MNHEY and CDR2 SVGAGI. Trimming at V came to 8 bases and at J to 7 bases, leaving 5 bases not matched to a gene. The CDR3 length is 13 residues. CDR3 sequence (DNA): TGTGCCAGCGGACAGGGGCGGATCGGGGAGCTGTTTTTT. It encodes CASGQGRIGELFF.

The rearrangement joins TRBV5-4 to TRBJ2-3, with D uncertain. V shed 3 bases and J shed 5 bases, with 10 bases lying between them. The germline V gene encodes CDR1 SGHNT and CDR2 YYREEE (reference sequence). This CDR3 is 13 amino acids long. The CDR3 nucleotides read TGTGCCAGCAGCTCGTATCGAGGAGATACGCAGTATTTT. This gives the protein CASSSYRGDTQYF.

The rearrangement uses TRBV2 and TRBJ1-6; a weak D match, TRBD1 (5 bases). Trimming cost V 5 bases and J 5 bases, with 7 bases left between them. This CDR3 is 13 amino acids long. Per the germline V gene, CDR1 is SNHLY and CDR2 is FYNNEI. This chain's CDR3 is CASSRDHNSPLHF. As DNA, the CDR3 is TGTGCCAGCAGTCGGGACCATAATTCACCCCTCCACTTT.

This chain joins TRBV5-4 and TRBJ2-1; TRBD1 agrees at 8 bases. Germline assignment: CDR1 SGHNT and CDR2 YYREEE (reference sequence). CDR3 length: 15 residues. Trimming removed 4 bases from V and 2 bases from J; junction bases left unmatched: 5. The CDR3 coding sequence is TGTGCCAGCAGCCCCGGACAGGGACCCTACAATGAGCAGTTCTTC. Protein sequence: CASSPGQGPYNEQFF. Full variable domain (missing parts from reference TRBV5-4 and TRBJ2-1): ETGVTQSPTHLIKTRGQQVTLRCSSQSGHNTVSWYQQALGQGPQFIFQYYREEENGRGNFPPRFSGLQFPNYSSELNVNALELDDSALYLCASSPGQGPYNEQFFGPGTRLTVL.

The J gene is TRBJ2-3, the V gene TRBV5-4; no clear D. Deletions cut 1 base from V and 0 bases from J, with 0 bases between. Germline lookup yields CDR1 SGHNT and CDR2 YYREEE (reference sequence). The CDR3 covers 12 residues. The DNA for the CDR3 is TGTGCCAGCAGCTTGAGCACAGATACGCAGTATTTT. It translates to CASSLSTDTQYF. Combining the CDR3 with reference TRBV5-4 and TRBJ2-3 gives the whole variable domain ETGVTQSPTHLIKTRGQQVTLRCSSQSGHNTVSWYQQALGQGPQFIFQYYREEENGRGNFPPRFSGLQFPNYSSELNVNALELDDSALYLCASSLSTDTQYFGPGTRLTVL.

This chain joins TRBV7-2 and TRBJ2-7; the D is unclear. Germline CDR1 and CDR2: SGHTA and FQGNSA. Trimming pared 1 base from V and 7 bases from J, leaving 8 bases between. The CDR3 runs to 12 residues. Written as DNA, the CDR3 is TGTGCCAGCAGCTTAGATCTCTTGGAGCAGTACTTC. It encodes CASSLDLLEQYF.

The chain links TRBV14 to TRBJ2-1; D is perhaps TRBD1 or TRBD2 (5 bases each). This CDR3 contains 16 residues. Looked up from germline, CDR1 is SGHDN and CDR2 is FVKESK. V lost 4 bases and J lost 0, with 13 bases in between. CDR3 coding DNA: TGTGCCAGCAGCCTTTGGGGACGGAGCTCCTACAATGAGCAGTTCTTC. Protein sequence: CASSLWGRSSYNEQFF.

The V gene is TRBV7-9, the J gene TRBJ2-1, with TRBD1 as a possible D gene (5 bases). CDR3 length: 13 residues. Germline CDR1 and CDR2: SEHNR and FQNEAQ (reference sequence). V was trimmed by 3 bases and J by 6 bases, leaving 9 bases between them. CDR3 in DNA: TGTGCCAGCAGCTTTAACCAGGGCAATGAGCAGTTCTTC. Amino acid sequence: CASSFNQGNEQFF.

This clone was seen only a few times. This chain links TRBV9 with TRBJ2-2, with 9 bases fitting TRBD1. CDR3 length: 17 residues. Germline V CDR1 and CDR2: SGDLS, YYNGEE. V dropped 3 bases and J dropped 3; count of bases not matched to a gene: 9. CDR3: CASSAKPGQGHTGELFF. DNA of the CDR3: TGTGCCAGCAGCGCCAAACCGGGACAGGGTCACACCGGGGAGCTGTTTTTT.

The chain employs TRBV4-3 and TRBJ1-4; D is uncertain. The V gene's germline CDR1 is LGHNA and CDR2 YSLEER. The germline V and J ends were trimmed by 0 bases and 10 bases, with 24 bases remaining between them. The CDR3 is made up of 18 amino acids. DNA for the CDR3: TGCGCCAGCAGCCAAGAAGCGGGTACCCCAGGAGATGATGGAAAACTGTTTTTT. Encoded protein: CASSQEAGTPGDDGKLFF.

This chain uses TRBV5-1 with TRBJ2-5; D may correspond to TRBD1 or TRBD2 (5 bases each). The V gene lost 5 bases and the J gene lost 5 bases, with 22 bases spanning the gap. The CDR3 extends over 16 amino acids. Germline assignment: CDR1 SGHRS and CDR2 YFSETQ. DNA for the CDR3: TGCGCCAGCAGTCTTGACCGTACTAGGTGGGGGGAGACCCAGTACTTC. Translation: CASSLDRTRWGETQYF.

The chain employs TRBV6-5 and TRBJ1-1, with 7 bases identical to TRBD1. This CDR3 has 15 residues. V lost 2 bases to trimming and J lost 1 base; unmatched junction nucleotides: 4. The germline gives CDR1 MNHEY, CDR2 SVGAGI. The DNA of the CDR3 is TGTGCCAGCAGTTACAGGGGGCTAAGGAACACTGAAGCTTTCTTT. Residues: CASSYRGLRNTEAFF.

The CDR3 sequence is CARSLEDSPDSPLHF. DNA of the CDR3: TGTGCCAGAAGCTTGGAGGACAGCCCGGATTCACCCCTCCACTTT. The genes are TRBV5-3 and TRBJ1-6, with D perhaps matching TRBD1 (6 bases). TRBV5-3 is identified as an open reading frame with a role that is uncertain. V shed 0 bases and J shed 8 bases, with 12 bases lying between them. CDR3 length equals 15 residues.

This clone has a single count. This chain links TRBV7-2 with TRBJ1-2, with D unclear. There are 14 residues in the CDR3. Between the trimmed V and J ends, which lost 2 bases and 0 bases, there was a span of 7 bases. Looked up from germline, CDR1 is SGHTA and CDR2 is FQGNSA. CDR3 DNA: TGTGCCAGCAGCTTATATCCACCTAACTATGGCTACACCTTC. Its protein is CASSLYPPNYGYTF.

J is TRBJ2-1 and V is TRBV5-6; TRBD1 matches at 7 bases. Germline CDR1 reads SGHDT; CDR2 reads YYEEEE. Trimming cost V 0 bases and J 8 bases; bases outside gene matches: 2. The CDR3 runs to 13 residues. The CDR3 spells CASSLVTGDEQFF. The CDR3 coding sequence is TGTGCCAGCAGCTTGGTCACAGGGGATGAGCAGTTCTTC.

This rearrangement joins TRBV30 to TRBJ1-5; D remains unclear. Trimming cost V 0 bases and J 3 bases, with 6 bases left between them. Looked up from germline, CDR1 is GTSNPN and CDR2 is SVGIG (reference sequence). This CDR3 region has 13 residues. This CDR3 is CAWSVQDNQPQHF. CDR3 bases: TGTGCCTGGAGTGTCCAGGACAATCAGCCCCAGCATTTT. Drawing the rest from reference TRBV30 and TRBJ1-5, the complete variable domain is SQTIHQWPATLVQPVGSPLSLECTVEGTSNPNLYWYRQAAGRGLQLLFYSVGIGQISSEVPQNLSASRPQDRQFILSSKKLLLSDSGFYLCAWSVQDNQPQHFGDGTRLSIL.

The genes are TRBV13 and TRBJ2-4; the match to TRBD2 covers 12 bases. Germline CDR1 PRHDT, CDR2 FYEKMQ (reference sequence). The CDR3 extends over 18 amino acids. V shed 1 base, J shed 3 bases, and the junction held 7 bases outside the gene matches. The CDR3 sequence: CASSLASGGALVKNIQYF. In DNA form, the CDR3 reads TGTGCCAGCAGCTTAGCTAGCGGGGGGGCCTTGGTCAAAAACATTCAGTACTTC.

The CDR3 region is CASSPSRGLGGYEQYF. As DNA, the CDR3 is TGTGCCAGCAGCCCGAGCCGCGGGCTCGGGGGCTACGAGCAGTACTTC. The chain has TRBV11-3 and TRBJ2-7; D perhaps matches TRBD2 (6 bases). The CDR3 sequence is 16 residues long. Germline V CDR1 and CDR2: SGHNT, YENEEA. Trimming removed 5 bases from V and 3 bases from J, with 20 bases in between.

This sequence joins TRBV2 and TRBJ1-4, with no clear D. The CDR3 loop spans 14 amino acids. Trimming removed 7 bases at V and 0 bases at J, with 9 bases between. The germline V gene encodes CDR1 SNHLY and CDR2 FYNNEI. The CDR3 sequence: CASNRETTNEKLFF. The DNA for the CDR3 is TGTGCCAGCAATCGAGAAACAACTAATGAAAAACTGTTTTTT.

The V and J genes are TRBV5-8 and TRBJ1-5, with D possibly TRBD1 on 5 matching bases. CDR1 SGHTS and CDR2 YDEGEE come from the germline V gene. Trimming removed 2 bases at V and 2 bases at J, with 11 bases between. The CDR3 is made up of 15 amino acids. CDR3 sequence reads: CASSFGRGGNQPQHF. Here the CDR3 DNA reads TGTGCCAGCAGCTTCGGGCGAGGGGGCAATCAGCCCCAGCATTTT.

The chain has TRBV11-3 and TRBJ2-7; D call uncertain. The CDR3 has 14 amino acids. Trimming took 2 bases from V and 3 from J, leaving 11 bases between them. Germline-derived CDR1 and CDR2 are SGHNT and YENEEA. The CDR3 region has the DNA TGTGCCAGCAGCTTATCCTCGGAGATCTACGAGCAGTACTTC. This codes for CASSLSSEIYEQYF. The entire variable domain, with the rest obtained from reference TRBV11-3 and TRBJ2-7, is as follows: EAGVVQSPRYKIIEKKQPVAFWCNPISGHNTLYWYLQNLGQGPELLIRYENEEAVDDSQLPKDRFSAERLKGVDSTLKIQPAELGDSAVYLCASSLSSEIYEQYFGPGTRLTVT.

The chain links TRBV19 to TRBJ1-5; D is unclear. Germline values: CDR1 LNHDA, CDR2 SQIVND (reference sequence). CDR3 length: 15 amino acids. V was pared by 2 bases and J by 6 bases, with 14 bases between. The CDR3 spells CASSIRLGRGQPQHF. The CDR3 region has the DNA TGTGCCAGTAGTATAAGGTTGGGGAGAGGTCAGCCCCAGCATTTT.